The 19 T cell receptor beta chains in this list originate from one sample, sequenced in a study of radiation and T cells in renal cell carcinoma. Clones were read by immunoSEQ multiplex PCR, and TCRdb kept only the in-frame ones, dropping some. The sample contains some 140,000 clones, about 88% of which appear only once. Time point denoted: baseline pretreatment blood. Treatment here: 15 Gy SBRT to primary tumor, nephrectomy 4 weeks later. The sequenced sample was blood, obtained from a patient whose treatment included radiotherapy and nephrectomy. The receptors derive from a woman aged 50 to 60 with renal cell carcinoma.

This clone is a singleton in its sample. Since the CDR3 does not end with the conserved phenylalanine or tryptophan, this likely comes from a read error. The rearrangement joins TRBV14 to TRBJ1-2; unclear D gene. Deletions cut 0 bases from V and 4 bases from J, with 12 bases between. The CDR3 is made up of 15 amino acids. Germline V gene data show CDR1 as SGHDN and CDR2 as FVKESK. CDR3 DNA sequence: TGTGCCAGCAGCCAAGATAGCGGGCAGATCTATGGCTACACCCTC. It specifies CASSQDSGQIYGYTL.

The chain is built from TRBV15 and TRBJ1-1; TRBD1 might be the D (5 bases). The germline V gene encodes CDR1 LNHNV and CDR2 YYDKDF (reference sequence). The length of the CDR3 is 15 residues. Trimming shortened V by 3 bases and J by 6 bases, and 17 bases separated the two germline ends. CDR3 protein: CATSSPGDLRSEAFF. The CDR3 coding sequence is TGTGCCACCAGCAGCCCGGGGGATCTGCGCTCTGAAGCTTTCTTT.

The chain couples TRBV29-1 to TRBJ1-4, with 8 bases that match TRBD1. CDR1 is SQVTM, CDR2 ANQGSEA, per germline. CDR3 size: 13 residues. The CDR3 reads CSAGTGSNEKLFF. DNA of the CDR3: TGCAGTGCCGGGACAGGATCTAATGAAAAACTGTTTTTT.

The chain couples TRBV5-1 to TRBJ2-3; 8 positions match TRBD2. V shed 4 bases and J 2 bases; nucleotides not matched to a gene: 12. The germline CDR1 and CDR2 sequences are SGHRS and YFSETQ. The CDR3 length is 17 residues. This chain's CDR3 is CASSLGELADYTDTQYF. CDR3 coding DNA: TGCGCCAGCAGCCTCGGCGAACTAGCGGACTACACAGATACGCAGTATTTT.

CDR3 DNA sequence: TGTGCCAGTAGTCCTACCGGGACAGCCTATGGCTACACCTTC. Amino acid sequence: CASSPTGTAYGYTF. This chain connects TRBV19 to TRBJ1-2, with TRBD1 identical over 7 bases. The CDR3 totals 14 residues. The ends lost 5 bases at V and 4 bases at J; junction bases unmatched: 7. Germline V gene sequence: CDR1 LNHDA, CDR2 SQIVND (reference sequence). The full variable domain, in which reference TRBV19 and TRBJ1-2 provide the parts outside the CDR3, is DGGITQSPKYLFRKEGQNVTLSCEQNLNHDAMYWYRQDPGQGLRLIYYSQIVNDFQKGDIAEGYSVSREKKESFPLTVTSAQKNPTAFYLCASSPTGTAYGYTFGSGTRLTVV.

Turning to this clone: Distinct nucleotide sequences in the sample also encode this CDR3. The genes are TRBV7-9 and TRBJ1-1; D unclear. Looked up from germline, CDR1 is SEHNR and CDR2 is FQNEAQ (reference sequence). Trimming left V 1 base short and J 2 bases short, with 2 bases between. The CDR3 is 12 residues long. CDR3 bases: TGTGCCAGCAGCTTAGTAAACACTGAAGCTTTCTTT. The encoded protein is CASSLVNTEAFF.

The rearrangement uses TRBV4-3 and TRBJ2-5, with D unresolved. The germline V and J ends were trimmed by 4 bases and 9 bases, with 15 bases remaining between them. This CDR3 region has 13 residues. CDR1 and CDR2 (germline): LGHNA, YSLEER. The CDR3, as DNA: TGCGCCAGCAGCCCCTCTGCTGCTCGCCCCCAGTACTTC. Its protein product is CASSPSAARPQYF.

The rearrangement joins TRBV9 to TRBJ2-2, with D unresolved. The V gene's germline CDR1 is SGDLS and CDR2 YYNGEE. V was trimmed by 2 bases and J by 3 bases, leaving 11 bases between them. This CDR3 comprises 15 residues. CDR3 protein: CASSVRTFDTGELFF. The CDR3 nucleotides read TGTGCCAGCAGCGTTCGCACTTTCGACACCGGGGAGCTGTTTTTT.

Notes on this clone: The same CDR3 also results from other DNA sequences found in this sample. V and J are TRBV18 and TRBJ2-7; D uncertain. Germline V gene lookup returns CDR1 KGHSH and CDR2 LQKENI. This CDR3 region has 12 residues. The ends were cut back, 2 bases at V and 1 base at J, with 3 bases in the middle. This CDR3 is CASSPDSYEQYF. CDR3 nucleotides: TGTGCCAGCTCACCAGATTCCTACGAGCAGTACTTC.

About this clone: A junction boundary mismatches the germline segment, possibly from a read error. This chain uses TRBV18 with TRBJ2-2, with D possibly matching TRBD2 (5 bases). The CDR3 is 14 residues long. The germline V gene has CDR1 KGHSH and CDR2 LQKENI. CDR3 amino acids: CASSPQPNTGELFF. CDR3 in DNA: TGTGCCAGCTCACCGCAACCCAACACCGGGGAGCTATTTTTT. Using reference TRBV18 and TRBJ2-2 for the parts outside the CDR3, the full variable domain is NAGVMQNPRHLVRRRGQEARLRCSPMKGHSHVYWYRQLPEEGLKFMVYLQKENIIDESGMPKERFSAEFPKEGPSILRIQQVVRGDSAAYFCASSPQPNTGELFFGEGSRLTVL.

The DNA for the CDR3 is TGCAGCGTTGAACGGCAGGGCACAGATACGCAGTATTTT. It is translated as CSVERQGTDTQYF. This chain connects TRBV29-1 to TRBJ2-3; D remains unclear. The CDR3 spans 13 residues. The ends were cut back, 2 bases at V and 1 base at J, with 7 bases in the middle. From germline, CDR1 is SQVTM and CDR2 ANQGSEA.

The chain employs TRBV9 and TRBJ2-5, with a weak D call TRBD1 (5 bases). The germline V gene encodes CDR1 SGDLS and CDR2 YYNGEE. The CDR3 runs to 16 residues. With 0 bases removed from V and 2 bases from J, the gap between germline ends came to 14 bases. CDR3 bases: TGTGCCAGCAGCGTAGATTTGGGGCTATTTCAAGAGACCCAGTACTTC. Translation gives CASSVDLGLFQETQYF. Complete variable domain (other parts from reference TRBV9 and TRBJ2-5): DSGVTQTPKHLITATGQRVTLRCSPRSGDLSVYWYQQSLDQGLQFLIQYYNGEERAKGNILERFSAQQFPDLHSELNLSSLELGDSALYFCASSVDLGLFQETQYFGPGTRLLVL.

This clone has a single count. The rearrangement joins TRBV9 to TRBJ2-7; a weak D match, TRBD2 (6 bases). Trimming removed 0 bases from V and 10 bases from J, with 20 bases in between. The CDR3 has 15 amino acids. Per germline, CDR1 SGDLS and CDR2 YYNGEE. The CDR3 is CASSVDGQGGREQYF. Here the CDR3 DNA reads TGTGCCAGCAGCGTAGATGGGCAGGGAGGCAGGGAACAGTACTTC.

The chain combines TRBV5-1 with TRBJ1-1; no clear D gene. The CDR3 sequence is 13 residues long. V lost 0 bases and J 4 bases, leaving 7 bases between the germline ends. Germline values: CDR1 SGHRS, CDR2 YFSETQ. The CDR3 DNA sequence: TGCGCCAGCAGCTTGGATGACGCCACTGAAGCTTTCTTT. This gives the protein CASSLDDATEAFF. Full variable domain (outside the CDR3, taken from reference TRBV5-1 and TRBJ1-1): KAGVTQTPRYLIKTRGQQVTLSCSPISGHRSVSWYQQTPGQGLQFLFEYFSETQRNKGNFPGRFSGRQFSNSRSEMNVSTLELGDSALYLCASSLDDATEAFFGQGTRLTVV.

The CDR3 DNA is TGTGCCAGCAGTGACGGGGACCTGAGGGATACGCAGTATTTT. Translated: CASSDGDLRDTQYF. This sequence joins TRBV6-1 and TRBJ2-3, with D perhaps TRBD1 or TRBD2 (5 bases each). The CDR3 contains 14 residues. V lost 3 bases to trimming and J lost 6 bases, with 13 bases between them. Per germline, CDR1 MNHNS and CDR2 SASEGT.

The chain is built from TRBV21-1 and TRBJ1-6. TRBV21-1 represents a pseudogene. This CDR3 is built from 13 residues. The CDR3 coding sequence is TGTGCCAGCAGCAGGACGGGGAATTCACCCCTCCACTTT. It yields the protein CASSRTGNSPLHF.

V gene TRBV4-2 combines with J gene TRBJ2-5; possibly TRBD1 for D (5 bases). Germline assignment: CDR1 LGHNA and CDR2 YNFKEQ. Trimming removed 4 bases at V and 3 bases at J, with 12 bases between. The CDR3 is 14 amino acids. The CDR3 protein is CASSPLGAEETQYF. Written as DNA, the CDR3 is TGTGCCAGCAGCCCTCTTGGGGCGGAAGAGACCCAGTACTTC.

The V and J genes are TRBV4-2 and TRBJ2-3; 7 bases fit TRBD1. V trimming: 1 base; J trimming: 10 bases; junction bases outside the gene matches: 5. Germline V gives CDR1 LGHNA, CDR2 YNFKEQ. This CDR3 contains 13 residues. CDR3 sequence: CASSQGEQGSQYF. CDR3 nucleotide sequence: TGTGCCAGCAGCCAAGGGGAACAGGGGTCGCAGTATTTT.

The CDR3 nucleotides are TGCGCCAGCAGCCAAGAAGTGGAGACTAGAGGGCCGCGATACAATGAGCAGTTCTTC. It specifies CASSQEVETRGPRYNEQFF. The gene calls are TRBV4-1 and TRBJ2-1, with a tentative D call TRBD2 (6 bases). Trimming removed 0 bases from V and 4 bases from J, with 22 bases in between. The CDR3 consists of 19 residues. CDR1 MGHRA and CDR2 YSYEKL come from the germline V gene.